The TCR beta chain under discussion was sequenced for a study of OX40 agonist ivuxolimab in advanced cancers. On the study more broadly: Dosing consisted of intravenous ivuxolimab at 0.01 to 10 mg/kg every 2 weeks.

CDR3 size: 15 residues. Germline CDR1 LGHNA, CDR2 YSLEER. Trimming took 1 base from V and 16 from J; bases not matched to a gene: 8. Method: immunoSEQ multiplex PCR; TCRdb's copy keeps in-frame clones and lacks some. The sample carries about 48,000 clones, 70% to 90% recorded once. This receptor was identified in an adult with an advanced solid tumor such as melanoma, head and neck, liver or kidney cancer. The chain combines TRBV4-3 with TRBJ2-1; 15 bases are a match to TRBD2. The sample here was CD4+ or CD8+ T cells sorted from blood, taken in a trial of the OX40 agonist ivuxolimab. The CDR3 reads CASSQALGLAGGHFF. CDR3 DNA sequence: TGCGCCAGCAGCCAAGCCCTGGGACTAGCGGGGGGCCACTTCTTC.